This T cell receptor beta chain appears in the sequencing data of a study of T cell repertoires in cytomegalovirus infection. MiXCR was run by TCRdb on the reads, yielding one entry per CDR3 protein. Found here are about 140,000 distinct CDR3 sequences, roughly a third of them singletons; the top ten hold around half. The junction had 10 bases not matched to a gene; V was cut back by 7 bases and J by 0 bases. The CDR3 covers 16 residues. The germline V gene encodes CDR1 MDHEN and CDR2 SYDVKM. The count of this clonotype is one. What it binds is unknown. This sample comprised CD8+ T cells from cultured PBMCs, obtained from culture after CMV antigen stimulation. This receptor was identified in a human donor in good health (CMV status not recorded). Some clones in this sample may be carry-over from other donors' samples. The chain has TRBV28 and TRBJ2-7; 9 nucleotides align to TRBD1. CDR3 coding DNA: TGTGCCAGCAATGTGAACCGGGACAGGGTCTCCTACGAGCAGTACTTC. This translates into CASNVNRDRVSYEQYF.